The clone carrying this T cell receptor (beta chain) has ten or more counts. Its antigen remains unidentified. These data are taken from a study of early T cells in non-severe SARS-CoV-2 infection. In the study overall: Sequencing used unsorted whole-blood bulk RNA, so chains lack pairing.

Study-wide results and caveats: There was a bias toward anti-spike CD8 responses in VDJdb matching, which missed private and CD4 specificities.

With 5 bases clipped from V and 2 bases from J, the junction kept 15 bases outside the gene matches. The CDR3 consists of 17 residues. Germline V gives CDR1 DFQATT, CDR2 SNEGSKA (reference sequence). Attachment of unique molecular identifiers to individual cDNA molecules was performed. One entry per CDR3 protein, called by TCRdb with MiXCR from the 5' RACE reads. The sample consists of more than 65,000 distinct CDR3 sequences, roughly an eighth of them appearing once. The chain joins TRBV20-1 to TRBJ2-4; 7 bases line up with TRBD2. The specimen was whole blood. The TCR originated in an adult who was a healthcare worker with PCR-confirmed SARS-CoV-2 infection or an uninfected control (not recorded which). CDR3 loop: CSAGGEAGTLTKNIQYF. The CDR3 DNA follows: TGCAGTGCTGGAGGAGAAGCGGGGACGTTAACCAAAAACATTCAGTACTTC.